This TCR beta chain was found in a study of T cell changes during pregnancy in multiple sclerosis. This clone was seen only once. Repertoires were generated with immunoSEQ multiplex PCR, while TCRdb's copy carries only in-frame clones and drops some. The data show about 40,000 clones, approximately 88% seen once. The trim removed 0 bases at V and 4 bases at J, leaving 7 bases unmatched. This CDR3 has 16 amino acids. From germline, CDR1 is MNHEY and CDR2 SVGAGI. The chain couples TRBV6-5 to TRBJ2-7, with 9 bases fitting TRBD2. This TCR was sampled from a female donor in good health, enrolled as a control in a pregnancy study. The material sequenced was peripheral blood, taken in the first trimester of pregnancy. The CDR3 nucleotides are TGTGCCAGCAGTTACTCAGGGGCGGGGGGGCTGTACGAGCAGTACTTC. This gives the protein CASSYSGAGGLYEQYF.